A single sample gave rise to the 5 T cell receptor beta chains below, sequenced in a study of blood T cell repertoires in COVID-19. Generated by immunoSEQ multiplex PCR, the TCRdb table keeps only in-frame clones and is missing some. This table holds about 99,000 clones, about 90% found once. The sample taken for sequencing was peripheral blood. These receptors were obtained from a man in his fifties or sixties in a cohort sampled during active COVID-19.

This clone was observed a few times. The V and J genes are TRBV4-2 and TRBJ1-1; D unresolved. There are 14 residues in the CDR3. Germline V CDR1 and CDR2: LGHNA, YNFKEQ. Trimming shortened V by 1 base and J by 3 bases, and 9 bases separated the two germline ends. The CDR3 loop reads CASSQAPSDTEAFF. The CDR3 nucleotides read TGTGCCAGCAGCCAAGCCCCGTCGGACACTGAAGCTTTCTTT.

This chain joins TRBV19 and TRBJ1-1; D ambiguous. The CDR3 sequence is 12 residues long. Trimming cost V 3 bases and J 11 bases, with 13 bases left between them. Germline CDR1 reads LNHDA; CDR2 reads SQIVND (reference sequence). For the CDR3, the DNA is TGTGCCAGTAGTATGGACGGAGGCACGGCTTTCTTT. Protein product: CASSMDGGTAFF. Complete variable domain (other parts from reference TRBV19 and TRBJ1-1): DGGITQSPKYLFRKEGQNVTLSCEQNLNHDAMYWYRQDPGQGLRLIYYSQIVNDFQKGDIAEGYSVSREKKESFPLTVTSAQKNPTAFYLCASSMDGGTAFFGQGTRLTVV.

The chain carries TRBV6-5 and TRBJ2-7, with 9 nucleotides matching TRBD1. J lost 3 bases, V lost 6 bases, and 6 bases had no gene match. The CDR3 is 14 amino acids. Looked up from germline, CDR1 is MNHEY and CDR2 is SVGAGI. In DNA, the CDR3 is TGTGCCAGCAGGACAGGGGGAGCCGGCTACGAGCAGTACGTC. Protein product: CASRTGGAGYEQYV.

V gene TRBV12-5 combines with J gene TRBJ2-3, with 9 bases that match TRBD1. Germline-derived CDR1 and CDR2 are LGHNT and FRNRAP. This CDR3 spans 15 amino acids. Unmatched junction bases numbered 6, after V lost 6 bases and J lost 2 bases. As DNA, the CDR3 is TGTGCTAGTGGACCAGGACAGGGGAACACAGATACGCAGTATTTT. Encoded protein: CASGPGQGNTDTQYF.

J is TRBJ2-2 and V is TRBV4-1; D is perhaps TRBD1 (6 bases). V lost 0 bases and J lost 7, with 12 bases in between. The CDR3 extends over 15 amino acids. Germline V gene data show CDR1 as MGHRA and CDR2 as YSYEKL. The CDR3 DNA reads as TGCGCCAGCAGCCAAGATCAGTCAGGGGTCGGGGAGCTGTTTTTT. Translation: CASSQDQSGVGELFF.